The next 29 T cell receptor beta chains were all read from a single sample in a study of cytomegalovirus exposure and HLA in healthy donors. PCR involved 60 Vbeta and 13 Jbeta primers. Libraries were prepared by immunoSEQ multiplex PCR; TCRdb keeps only in-frame clonotypes and omits some of them. The sample lists some 150,000 clones; 79% were seen once. Specimen: PBMCs. The source of these receptors is a male donor in good health and CMV-seronegative.

This chain connects TRBV4-3 to TRBJ2-1; D is perhaps TRBD2 (7 bases). Trimming left V 0 bases short and J 0 bases short, with 9 bases between. This CDR3 spans 16 amino acids. CDR1 and CDR2 (germline): LGHNA, YSLEER. The CDR3 sequence is CASSQEGGASYNEQFF. CDR3 bases: TGCGCCAGCAGCCAAGAAGGGGGGGCCTCCTACAATGAGCAGTTCTTC.

This clone was counted between two and nine times. V and J are TRBV5-6 and TRBJ2-1; unclear D gene. This CDR3 comprises 14 residues. V lost 4 bases, J lost 8 bases, and 16 bases lay in between. Germline CDR1 and CDR2: SGHDT and YYEEEE. CDR3 residues: CASSPSHASDEQFF. Written as DNA, the CDR3 is TGTGCCAGCAGCCCGAGTCATGCGTCGGATGAGCAGTTCTTC.

V usage is TRBV7-2 and J usage is TRBJ1-6; the D gene is possibly TRBD1 (5 bases). Deletions cut 4 bases from V and 3 bases from J, with 13 bases between. The length of the CDR3 is 16 residues. Germline CDR1 SGHTA, CDR2 FQGNSA. CDR3 DNA sequence: TGTGCCAGCAGCTCGATGACAGCGATCTATAATTCACCCCTCCACTTT. Translating gives CASSSMTAIYNSPLHF.

The chain uses TRBV5-1 and TRBJ2-2; unclear D gene. The CDR3 has 16 residues. The germline V gene encodes CDR1 SGHRS and CDR2 YFSETQ. The V and J ends lost 1 base and 0 bases respectively, with 10 bases between them. CDR3 residues: CASSLLAQSNTGELFF. The CDR3 bases are TGCGCCAGCAGCTTGTTAGCTCAATCGAACACCGGGGAGCTGTTTTTT.

The chain joins TRBV7-3 to TRBJ1-2; no clear D. With 2 bases removed from V and 0 bases from J, the gap between germline ends came to 7 bases. The germline V gene encodes CDR1 SGHTA and CDR2 FQGTGA. This CDR3 spans 14 amino acids. CDR3 residues: CASSLAPTNYGYTF. As DNA, the CDR3 is TGTGCCAGCAGCTTAGCTCCTACTAACTATGGCTACACCTTC.

The V gene is TRBV9, the J gene TRBJ1-3, with D uncertain. Trimming stripped 0 bases from V and 2 bases from J, with 9 bases between. Germline lookup yields CDR1 SGDLS and CDR2 YYNGEE. This CDR3 spans 15 amino acids. CDR3 nucleotides: TGTGCCAGCAGCGTAGCCCTAGGTCCTGGAAACACCATATATTTT. The encoded protein is CASSVALGPGNTIYF.

The V gene is TRBV27, the J gene TRBJ1-5, with 11 bases fitting TRBD1. CDR3 length: 17 residues. Germline trimming cut 5 bases from V and 6 bases from J; bases unmatched to any gene: 12. Germline V gene lookup returns CDR1 MNHEY and CDR2 SMNVEV (reference sequence). The DNA of the CDR3 is TGTGCCAGCAGTCTCACCCCGGACAGGGGGCGGCCTCAGCCCCAGCATTTT. Translated: CASSLTPDRGRPQPQHF.

This clone appeared a few times. This chain uses TRBV10-3 with TRBJ2-7; 9 nucleotides line up with TRBD1. CDR3 length: 14 amino acids. CDR1 is ENHRY and CDR2 is SYGVKD in the germline V gene. V lost 4 bases, J lost 6 bases, and 7 bases stayed unmatched. The CDR3 sequence is CAISVETGGSEQYF. CDR3 in DNA: TGTGCCATCAGTGTAGAGACAGGGGGATCCGAGCAGTACTTC.

This clone occurred a few times. The genes are TRBV2 and TRBJ1-5; a possible D gene is TRBD1 (6 bases). CDR3 length: 14 residues. V lost 5 bases and J 2 bases, leaving 10 bases between the germline ends. Looked up from germline, CDR1 is SNHLY and CDR2 is FYNNEI. This chain's CDR3 is CASSPGERNQPQHF. CDR3 nucleotide sequence: TGTGCCAGCAGTCCAGGGGAGCGCAATCAGCCCCAGCATTTT.

In nucleotides, the CDR3 is TGTGCCAGTAGTCCCATCACGACAGGGAGCTATGGCTACACCTTC. Amino acids: CASSPITTGSYGYTF. The chain joins TRBV19 to TRBJ1-2; 7 positions match TRBD1. The CDR3 consists of 15 residues. With 5 bases clipped from V and 4 bases from J, the junction kept 10 bases outside the gene matches. Per the germline V gene, CDR1 is LNHDA and CDR2 is SQIVND (reference sequence).

This chain links TRBV10-3 with TRBJ2-3, with a weak D call TRBD2 (6 bases). CDR3 size: 17 residues. Germline loops: CDR1 ENHRY, CDR2 SYGVKD. V lost 0 bases, J lost 1 base, and 14 bases lay in between. CDR3 loop: CAISESIGDFGTDTQYF. The CDR3, as DNA: TGTGCCATCAGTGAGTCGATAGGGGACTTCGGCACAGATACGCAGTATTTT.

The V and J genes are TRBV5-4 and TRBJ2-7; 8 positions agree with TRBD2. The CDR3 totals 15 residues. V was clipped by 4 bases and J by 3 bases; unmatched bases: 9. Germline-derived CDR1 and CDR2 are SGHNT and YYREEE (reference sequence). The CDR3 DNA is TGTGCCAGCAGCCGGTATACCGGGGGGGACTACGAGCAGTACTTC. Amino acids: CASSRYTGGDYEQYF.

The gene calls are TRBV7-8 and TRBJ1-1; D is perhaps TRBD1 (5 bases). Germline V CDR1 and CDR2: SGHVS, FQNEAQ. Deletions cut 0 bases from V and 4 bases from J, with 12 bases between. This CDR3 region has 15 residues. The DNA for the CDR3 is TGTGCCAGCAGCTTAGCGATGGGGGGGAGCACTGAAGCTTTCTTT. Encoded protein: CASSLAMGGSTEAFF.

As DNA, the CDR3 is TGTGCCAGCAGCTTAGGGACAGGGATAAACTATGGCTACACCTTC. Its translation is CASSLGTGINYGYTF. The chain carries TRBV7-2 and TRBJ1-2; 8 bases line up with TRBD1. The germline V gene encodes CDR1 SGHTA and CDR2 FQGNSA. The CDR3 extends over 15 amino acids. The J segment lost 2 bases and the V segment lost 1 base, leaving 3 bases of the junction unmatched.

The CDR3 is CASSYRRGDTQYF. DNA of the CDR3: TGTGCCAGCAGTTACCGCAGGGGTGATACGCAGTATTTT. This chain joins TRBV6-5 and TRBJ2-3; D is possibly TRBD1 (6 bases). V gave up 2 bases and J gave up 6 bases, with 9 bases separating them. The CDR3 covers 13 residues. Looked up from germline, CDR1 is MNHEY and CDR2 is SVGAGI.

The genes are TRBV2 and TRBJ2-3, with 9 bases identical to TRBD2. Germline V CDR1 and CDR2: SNHLY, FYNNEI. CDR3 length equals 14 residues. Trimming took 9 bases from V and 1 from J; bases not matched to a gene: 5. The chain's CDR3 is CARGSSGGTDTQYF. The CDR3, as DNA: TGTGCCAGGGGTTCTAGCGGGGGCACAGATACGCAGTATTTT. The variable domain in full, completed from reference TRBV2 and TRBJ2-3, reads EPEVTQTPSHQVTQMGQEVILRCVPISNHLYFYWYRQILGQKVEFLVSFYNNEISEKSEIFDDQFSVERPDGSNFTLKIRSTKLEDSAMYFCARGSSGGTDTQYFGPGTRLTVL.

The chain carries TRBV11-2 and TRBJ2-5; 8 bases fit TRBD1. CDR1 is SGHAT and CDR2 is FQNNGV in the germline V gene. Unmatched junction bases numbered 10, after V lost 3 bases and J lost 4 bases. There are 16 residues in the CDR3. CDR3 in DNA: TGTGCCAGCAGCTTCCTTAGGACAGGGTCACCAGAGACCCAGTACTTC. Its translation: CASSFLRTGSPETQYF.

The rearrangement links TRBV7-8 to TRBJ1-5; TRBD1 matches 10 bases. The CDR3 sequence is 14 residues long. CDR1 SGHVS and CDR2 FQNEAQ come from the germline V gene. J lost 6 bases, V lost 4 bases, and 3 bases had no gene match. CDR3 DNA sequence: TGTGCCAGCAGCTCACGGGACAGGGGTCAGCCCCAGCATTTT. It codes for CASSSRDRGQPQHF.

This clone was detected only once. J is TRBJ2-2 and V is TRBV19; no reliable D call. This CDR3 has 12 amino acids. Germline values: CDR1 LNHDA, CDR2 SQIVND (reference sequence). Trimming took off 3 bases at V and 7 bases at J, with 6 bases between the two ends. The CDR3 spells CASSILLGELFF. In DNA form, the CDR3 reads TGTGCCAGTAGTATTCTACTCGGGGAGCTGTTTTTT.

The gene calls are TRBV5-6 and TRBJ1-2, with 9 positions matching TRBD1. The V segment lost 3 bases and the J segment 3 bases; nucleotides outside the gene matches: 3. There are 14 residues in the CDR3. The germline gives CDR1 SGHDT, CDR2 YYEEEE. The CDR3 DNA follows: TGTGCCAGCAGCTGGGACAGGGCGGACTATGGCTACACCTTC. Protein product: CASSWDRADYGYTF. Based on the CDR3 plus reference TRBV5-6 and TRBJ1-2, the full variable domain is DAGVTQSPTHLIKTRGQQVTLRCSPKSGHDTVSWYQQALGQGPQFIFQYYEEEERQRGNFPDRFSGHQFPNYSSELNVNALLLGDSALYLCASSWDRADYGYTFGSGTRLTVV.

The J gene is TRBJ1-5, the V gene TRBV11-2; TRBD1 agrees at 7 bases. The CDR3 has 14 amino acids. Germline CDR1 is SGHAT and CDR2 is FQNNGV. V shed 5 bases, J shed 1 base, and the junction held 2 bases outside the gene matches. CDR3 nucleotides: TGTGCCAGCAGCCCACAGGGGAGCAATCAGCCCCAGCATTTT. Amino acids: CASSPQGSNQPQHF.

V is TRBV4-3 and J is TRBJ2-2; 9 bases fit TRBD1. Germline V CDR1 and CDR2: LGHNA, YSLEER. This CDR3 comprises 15 residues. V shed 4 bases and J 5 bases; nucleotides not matched to a gene: 5. CDR3 region: CASSPRDRATGELFF. The CDR3 nucleotides are TGCGCCAGCAGCCCCCGGGACAGGGCGACCGGGGAGCTGTTTTTT.

The rearrangement links TRBV5-5 to TRBJ1-2, with 9 bases that match TRBD1. CDR1 is SGHKS, CDR2 YYEKEE, per germline (reference sequence). The CDR3 is 15 residues long. With 0 bases clipped from V and 8 bases from J, the junction kept 8 bases outside the gene matches. CDR3 coding DNA: TGTGCCAGCAGCTTGGCAGGACAGGGGATGGACGGCTACACCTTC. Translating it yields CASSLAGQGMDGYTF.

This chain connects TRBV5-4 to TRBJ2-7; TRBD1 aligns across 8 bases. The junction had 5 bases not matched to a gene; V was cut back by 4 bases and J by 5 bases. The CDR3 consists of 13 residues. Germline V lookup: CDR1 SGHNT, CDR2 YYREEE (reference sequence). CDR3 region: CASSRQGANEQYF. The CDR3 nucleotides read TGTGCCAGCAGCCGTCAGGGGGCAAACGAGCAGTACTTC.

CDR3 nucleotide sequence: TGTGCCAGCAGCTCCCCGGGACTAGCGGGGGGGCACGAGACCCAGTACTTC. It yields the protein CASSSPGLAGGHETQYF. The chain employs TRBV5-4 and TRBJ2-5; 16 bases map to TRBD2. The CDR3 has 17 amino acids. CDR1 SGHNT and CDR2 YYREEE come from the germline V gene (reference sequence). V was clipped by 3 bases and J by 5 bases; unmatched bases: 7.

This chain links TRBV6-5 with TRBJ1-5; the match to TRBD1 covers 8 bases. Losses at the gene ends were 5 bases for V and 6 bases for J; bases not matched to a gene: 6. The length of the CDR3 is 14 residues. Germline loops: CDR1 MNHEY, CDR2 SVGAGI. CDR3 amino acids: CASSPQGAAQPQHF. CDR3 bases: TGTGCCAGCAGTCCCCAGGGGGCAGCTCAGCCCCAGCATTTT.

The chain has TRBV5-1 and TRBJ1-6; weak D call: TRBD1 (5 bases). The V gene's germline CDR1 is SGHRS and CDR2 YFSETQ. V was shortened by 0 bases and J by 8 bases, with 12 bases between the two germline ends. The CDR3 has 15 residues. For the CDR3, the DNA is TGCGCCAGCAGCTTGGGCACTCCGGGGGATTCACCCCTCCACTTT. Translated: CASSLGTPGDSPLHF.

The chain joins TRBV10-3 to TRBJ1-2, with 7 bases identical to TRBD1. The CDR3 is 11 amino acids. Germline V gene sequence: CDR1 ENHRY, CDR2 SYGVKD. Unmatched junction bases numbered 7, after V lost 10 bases and J lost 8 bases. In nucleotides, the CDR3 is TGTGCCACTGAGGGGGCGGGGGGCTACACCTTC. This encodes CATEGAGGYTF.

The rearrangement uses TRBV2 and TRBJ2-5; TRBD1 is a possible D gene (5 bases). Germline CDR1 and CDR2: SNHLY and FYNNEI. The CDR3 contains 14 residues. V was shortened by 6 bases and J by 2 bases, with 13 bases between the two germline ends. This chain's CDR3 is CASSPDRRQETQYF. In nucleotides, the CDR3 is TGTGCCAGCAGCCCCGACAGACGACAAGAGACCCAGTACTTC.